This T cell receptor (beta chain) was identified during a study of blood T cells in healthy people across ages. Total RNA, at least 5 micrograms per sample, came from PBMCs. Note on this clonotype: What it binds is not known.

The authors ran a second PCR of 7 to 11 cycles using a sample-barcoded 5' primer and a J-beta primer mix. A template-switch adaptor containing 12 random nucleotides labeled each cDNA molecule. All samples yielded 2.5 million or more CDR3-containing paired-end reads. TCRdb itself ran the 5' RACE reads through MiXCR, one entry per CDR3 protein. The sample includes roughly 570,000 distinct CDR3 sequences, 25% to 30% seen only once; the top ten take approximately 17%. CDR1 and CDR2 (germline): KGHSH, LQKENI. The CDR3 has 16 amino acids. With 3 bases clipped from V and 3 bases from J, the junction kept 7 bases outside the gene matches. General study findings and limits: Greater diversity and more naive CD4+ cells were seen in long-lived donors than in aged donors.

This TCR was recovered from a woman in her sixties or seventies in good health. V gene TRBV18 combines with J gene TRBJ1-1, with 10 bases that match TRBD1. The specimen sequenced was blood. The CDR3 DNA sequence: TGTGCCAGCTCACCTCCGACAGGGGGCACATACACTGAAGCTTTCTTT. This encodes CASSPPTGGTYTEAFF.